The 11 T cell receptor beta chains in this list originate from one sample, sequenced in a study of radiation and T cells in renal cell carcinoma. Here immunoSEQ multiplex PCR was the method, and the copy in TCRdb shows in-frame clones only, minus some. In the table there are approximately 94,000 clones, about four fifths of which are singletons. Time point denoted: baseline pretreatment blood. Indicated treatment: 15 Gy SBRT to primary tumor, nephrectomy 4 weeks later. The sample consisted of blood, taken from a patient whose treatment included radiotherapy and nephrectomy. These receptors all stem from a man in his 60s with renal cell carcinoma.

The chain joins TRBV28 to TRBJ2-1; perhaps TRBD1 as D (6 bases). This CDR3 has 19 amino acids. Trimming removed 3 bases from V and 0 bases from J, with 21 bases in between. CDR1 is MDHEN, CDR2 SYDVKM, per germline. CDR3 DNA: TGTGCCAGCAGTTTCGTTTACAGGGCCAAGGGGAGCTCCTACAATGAGCAGTTCTTC. It is translated as CASSFVYRAKGSSYNEQFF.

V is TRBV5-1 and J is TRBJ2-7; D possibly corresponds to TRBD2 (5 bases). The V gene lost 0 bases and the J gene lost 3 bases, with 16 bases spanning the gap. Germline V gene sequence: CDR1 SGHRS, CDR2 YFSETQ. This CDR3 has 16 amino acids. CDR3 nucleotide sequence: TGCGCCAGCAGCTTGGCCGGGGTGAACGGTGACTACGAGCAGTACTTC. It translates to CASSLAGVNGDYEQYF.

This clone was observed a single time. The chain employs TRBV28 and TRBJ2-7, with D perhaps TRBD1 (5 bases). Trimming removed 8 bases at V and 5 bases at J, with 10 bases between. The CDR3 is 11 residues long. The germline V gene encodes CDR1 MDHEN and CDR2 SYDVKM. The CDR3 sequence: CASGAANEQYF. The CDR3 nucleotides are TGTGCCAGCGGGGCGGCCAACGAGCAGTACTTC.

The chain recombines TRBV16 with TRBJ1-2; D is unresolved. The CDR3 has 12 residues. The V and J ends lost 0 bases and 7 bases respectively, with 6 bases between them. The V gene's germline CDR1 is KGHSY and CDR2 FQNENV. This CDR3 reads CASSQSLSGYTF. The CDR3 nucleotides are TGTGCCAGCAGCCAATCGTTAAGTGGCTACACCTTC.

The rearrangement uses TRBV2 and TRBJ1-2; a weak D match, TRBD1 (5 bases). Trimming pared 3 bases from V and 6 bases from J, leaving 17 bases between. The germline gives CDR1 SNHLY, CDR2 FYNNEI. This CDR3 is built from 15 residues. Here the CDR3 reads CASSDLGVGGNGYTF. The CDR3, as DNA: TGTGCCAGCAGTGACTTAGGGGTCGGAGGGAATGGCTACACCTTC.

The J gene is TRBJ2-1, the V gene TRBV7-2; 16 bases fit TRBD2. This CDR3 contains 18 residues. Looked up from germline, CDR1 is SGHTA and CDR2 is FQGNSA. V trimming: 5 bases; J trimming: 6 bases; junction bases outside the gene matches: 10. The CDR3 DNA follows: TGTGCCAGCAGCGAAACTGGGACTAGCGGGAGGGTTCGCAATGAGCAGTTCTTC. Translating gives CASSETGTSGRVRNEQFF.

This clone was counted only a few times. This chain uses TRBV28 with TRBJ2-1, with D uncertain. The germline V and J ends were trimmed by 4 bases and 4 bases, with 14 bases remaining between them. Germline lookup yields CDR1 MDHEN and CDR2 SYDVKM. The CDR3 contains 15 residues. The chain's CDR3 is CASSYSGRRYNEQFF. DNA of the CDR3: TGTGCCAGCAGTTACTCGGGTCGAAGATACAATGAGCAGTTCTTC.

The V call is TRBV15, the J call TRBJ1-3; a weak D match, TRBD1 (5 bases). This CDR3 has 15 amino acids. Trimming shortened V by 3 bases and J by 0 bases, and 9 bases separated the two germline ends. The V gene's germline CDR1 is LNHNV and CDR2 YYDKDF (reference sequence). CDR3 sequence: CATSSGTYSGNTIYF. The DNA of the CDR3 is TGTGCCACCAGCAGCGGGACGTACTCTGGAAACACCATATATTTT. Filled out from reference TRBV15 and TRBJ1-3, the complete variable domain reads DAMVIQNPRYQVTQFGKPVTLSCSQTLNHNVMYWYQQKSSQAPKLLFHYYDKDFNNEADTPDNFQSRRPNTSFCFLDIRSPGLGDTAMYLCATSSGTYSGNTIYFGEGSWLTVV.

V usage is TRBV7-2 and J usage is TRBJ1-1; D is uncertain. The germline CDR1 and CDR2 sequences are SGHTA and FQGNSA. V was shortened by 2 bases and J by 0 bases, with 10 bases between the two germline ends. The length of the CDR3 is 15 residues. The CDR3 nucleotides are TGTGCCAGCAGCTTAATCGGTCGGGTGAACACTGAAGCTTTCTTT. It is translated as CASSLIGRVNTEAFF.

The rearrangement joins TRBV5-4 to TRBJ2-1; D remains ambiguous. Per germline, CDR1 SGHNT and CDR2 YYREEE (reference sequence). V was pared by 4 bases and J by 6 bases, with 11 bases between. The CDR3 totals 13 residues. CDR3 sequence: CASSRAGSNEQFF. The CDR3 DNA sequence: TGTGCCAGCAGCCGAGCTGGGTCCAATGAGCAGTTCTTC. Filled out from reference TRBV5-4 and TRBJ2-1, the complete variable domain reads ETGVTQSPTHLIKTRGQQVTLRCSSQSGHNTVSWYQQALGQGPQFIFQYYREEENGRGNFPPRFSGLQFPNYSSELNVNALELDDSALYLCASSRAGSNEQFFGPGTRLTVL.

This chain links TRBV4-1 with TRBJ1-3; 7 bases agree with TRBD1. The CDR3 contains 14 residues. Germline CDR1 and CDR2: MGHRA and YSYEKL. V was clipped by 3 bases and J by 2 bases; unmatched bases: 1. The CDR3 DNA sequence: TGCGCCAGCAGCCAGAGGGGGCCTGGAAACACCATATATTTT. This sequence encodes CASSQRGPGNTIYF.